This T cell receptor beta chain comes out of a study of T-cell memory formation after mild COVID-19. As for the study in general: TCR clusters showed largely donor specificity.

TCRdb re-analysed the 5' RACE reads in MiXCR, keeping a single row per CDR3 protein. The table has approximately 350,000 distinct CDR3 sequences, over 25% seen once. This clonotype was counted between two and nine times. The sequenced sample was PBMCs or a T cell subset sorted from them (not recorded which). This clonotype was sampled from an adult woman who had mild COVID-19 (a few samples of this study predate the infection). Cell type and time point are not known.

DNA of the CDR3: TGCGCCAGCAGCCAAGGTCCGTGGGATAGCGGCGTTAAGTACTTC. Translation: CASSQGPWDSGVKYF. The chain has TRBV4-1 and TRBJ2-4, with D perhaps matching TRBD2 (6 bases). The CDR3 totals 15 residues. Germline lookup yields CDR1 MGHRA and CDR2 YSYEKL. V lost 1 base to trimming and J lost 14 bases, with 21 bases between them.